This T cell receptor beta chain came from a study of cytomegalovirus exposure and HLA in healthy donors. The CDR3 has 14 amino acids. Germline CDR1 SQVTM, CDR2 ANQGSEA. The V and J ends lost 7 bases and 4 bases, in that order; junction bases with no gene match: 12. The PCR contained 60 Vbeta and 13 Jbeta primers. TCRdb's table, derived via immunoSEQ multiplex PCR, lists solely in-frame clones and lacks some. The top ten clones hold over 6.5% of a sample with roughly 100,000 clones, over 70% of them seen once. At sampling all donors were nominally healthy, likely with unrecorded immune exposures. The study's findings and limits: A later analysis found that most CMV-associated TCR beta chains appeared HLA-restricted. There were around 160 TCR beta chains listed as cytomegalovirus-associated. Later analysis associated a missense DCLRE1C variant with TCR beta V- and J-gene trimming.

Concerning this clone: Its antigen remains unidentified.

The source is a woman aged 40 to 49 in good health and CMV-seropositive. The rearrangement uses TRBV29-1 and TRBJ1-2; 7 bases agree with TRBD1. The sequenced sample was PBMCs. CDR3 nucleotides: TGCAGCGGCGAACCGGGACAGATAATCTATGGCTACACCTTC. This sequence encodes CSGEPGQIIYGYTF. Variable domain in full (rest from reference TRBV29-1 and TRBJ1-2): SAVISQKPSRDICQRGTSLTIQCQVDSQVTMMFWYRQQPGQSLTLIATANQGSEATYESGFVIDKFPISRPNLTFSTLTVSNMSPEDSSIYLCSGEPGQIIYGYTFGSGTRLTVV.